The source of this TCR beta chain is a study of blood T cell repertoires in COVID-19. For the study at large: Acute and convalescent COVID-19 specimens originated in the United States, Italy and Spain. PBMCs, B-cell-depleted T cells, or T cells provided the cDNA or gDNA that made up the material.

The CDR3 loop spans 14 amino acids. Germline V gene sequence: CDR1 LNHDA, CDR2 SQIVND (reference sequence). The V end was cut by 7 bases, the J end by 4 bases, with 16 bases between. As handled by the study authors: Nucleated cell counts were estimated from reference gene primer amplification. Libraries were prepared by immunoSEQ multiplex PCR; TCRdb keeps only in-frame clonotypes and omits some of them. V, J and clone size reflect that table, while D and trimming were determined from the DNA. The table includes 200,000 to 250,000 clones, roughly nine tenths detected once. Participants were placed into cohorts based on the clinical history they reported.

The clonotype comes from a woman aged 18 to 35 in a cohort exposed to, infected with or recovered from COVID-19 (not recorded which). Source material: PBMCs or T cells enriched from blood (not recorded which). V and J are TRBV19 and TRBJ1-1, with D possibly being TRBD1 (6 bases). CDR3 loop: CASTPGRGGTEAFF. The CDR3 nucleotides read TGTGCCAGTACTCCGGGGAGGGGGGGCACTGAAGCTTTCTTT.